The 9 T cell receptor beta chains listed next were all sequenced from one sample in a study of CD4+ T cells in melanoma. Using immunoSEQ multiplex PCR, the repertoire was profiled, and TCRdb retains in-frame clones only, with some absent. The data hold tens of thousands of clones, with 60% to 80% observed a single time. The sample comprised tumor tissue. These receptor sequences come from a human donor with melanoma.

Points on this clone: The junction departs from germline at one end; a sequencing error may be responsible. The rearrangement uses TRBV5-3 and TRBJ2-2; D is undetermined. TRBV5-3 is an ORF, and what it does is uncertain. The CDR3 length is 12 residues. Written as DNA, the CDR3 is TGTGCCAGCAGCTTGGGCCCCGGGGAGCTGTTTTTT. Translating gives CASSLGPGELFF.

The chain has TRBV11-2 and TRBJ2-1, with 11 bases fitting TRBD2. CDR1 is SGHAT, CDR2 FQNNGV, per germline. The V and J ends lost 3 bases and 12 bases, in that order; junction bases with no gene match: 7. The CDR3 totals 14 residues. CDR3 nucleotide sequence: TGTGCCAGCAGCTTGGGCCTAGCGGGGGGTCCGCAGTTCTTC. Its protein is CASSLGLAGGPQFF.

The chain links TRBV7-9 to TRBJ2-7; no firm D call. Trimming stripped 4 bases from V and 3 bases from J, with 7 bases between. Germline CDR1 SEHNR, CDR2 FQNEAQ (reference sequence). The CDR3 extends over 12 amino acids. Here the CDR3 DNA reads TGTGCCAGCAGCTCCCCTTACTACGAGCAGTACTTC. Amino acid sequence: CASSSPYYEQYF. Supplemented by reference TRBV7-9 and TRBJ2-7, the full variable domain reads DTGVSQNPRHKITKRGQNVTFRCDPISEHNRLYWYRQTLGQGPEFLTYFQNEAQLEKSRLLSDRFSAERPKGSFSTLEIQRTEQGDSAMYLCASSSPYYEQYFGPGTRLTVT.

The chain couples TRBV30 to TRBJ1-1; no firm D call. This CDR3 is 13 amino acids long. Germline V CDR1 and CDR2: GTSNPN, SVGIG (reference sequence). V was pared by 1 base and J by 1 base, with 7 bases between. This CDR3 reads CAWSEGKNTEAFF. The CDR3 DNA follows: TGTGCCTGGAGTGAAGGGAAGAACACTGAAGCTTTCTTT.

Many counts were recorded for this clone. J is TRBJ2-7 and V is TRBV10-2; 7 bases map to TRBD2. Germline V lookup: CDR1 WSHSY, CDR2 SAAADI. With 0 bases clipped from V and 1 base from J, the junction kept 3 bases outside the gene matches. The CDR3 extends over 15 amino acids. The DNA of the CDR3 is TGCGCCAGCAGTGAGTCGAGACTAGCTTCCTACGAGCAGTACTTC. Translation gives CASSESRLASYEQYF.

This clone was seen only once. Germline and junction disagree at one end, which may indicate a read error. The chain combines TRBV11-2 with TRBJ1-5; D remains unclear. Germline V gene data show CDR1 as SGHAT and CDR2 as FQNNGV. CDR3 size: 11 residues. This CDR3 reads CASSLVGLGYF. The DNA of the CDR3 is TGTGCCAGCAGCTTAGTGGGTTTGGGGTATTTT.

Turning to this clone: Other nucleotide sequences from this sample produce the same CDR3. This rearrangement joins TRBV14 to TRBJ1-1; tentative D call: TRBD1 (6 bases). The V end lost 1 base, the J end lost 5 bases, and 11 bases lay between the germline ends. This CDR3 comprises 14 residues. Per germline, CDR1 SGHDN and CDR2 FVKESK. CDR3 in amino acids: CASSQGGRGTEAFF. Here the CDR3 DNA reads TGTGCCAGCAGCCAAGGGGGAAGGGGGACTGAAGCTTTCTTT.

This clone was found a few times. The chain employs TRBV19 and TRBJ1-2, with a tentative D call TRBD1 (5 bases). The CDR3 is 15 amino acids. V shed 6 bases and J shed 8 bases, with 22 bases lying between them. CDR1 and CDR2 from the germline V gene are LNHDA and SQIVND (reference sequence). This chain's CDR3 is CASRIRGSVFQGYTF. DNA for the CDR3: TGTGCCAGTAGAATCCGGGGGTCGGTTTTTCAGGGCTACACCTTC.

This rearrangement joins TRBV7-9 to TRBJ1-6; the D is unclear. The CDR3 has 12 amino acids. V was shortened by 3 bases and J by 9 bases, with 6 bases between the two germline ends. Germline V gene data show CDR1 as SEHNR and CDR2 as FQNEAQ (reference sequence). The CDR3 protein is CASSLTVSPLHF. The CDR3 bases are TGTGCCAGCAGCTTGACGGTTTCACCCCTCCACTTT.